The clone carrying this T cell receptor beta chain was counted many times. Its target is not known. Amplification of TCR beta CDR3 regions used RNA as the template. A first-round RT-PCR of the TCR CDR3 used the HTBI primer set. Via MiXCR, TCRdb re-called the multiplex PCR reads, giving one row per CDR3 protein. The data hold about 98,000 distinct CDR3 sequences, with 35% to 45% observed a single time. This record comes from a study of T cells in Graves' hyperthyroidism and ophthalmopathy. V was pared by 6 bases and J by 3 bases, with 2 bases of the junction left unmatched. There are 14 residues in the CDR3. Whole-study findings and limits: Stable hyperthyroidism was told apart from ophthalmopathy by a model built on 13 V-J features.

V is TRBV12-3 or TRBV12-4 and J is TRBJ1-4; the match to TRBD1 covers 9 bases. Sequenced input: peripheral blood or thyroid tissue (not recorded which). This receptor was taken from a woman in her twenties or thirties with Graves' hyperthyroidism. The CDR3: CASRYRGPNEKLFF. CDR3 sequence (DNA): TGTGCCAGCAGGTACAGGGGGCCTAATGAAAAACTGTTTTTT.